The T cell receptor (beta chain) described here comes from a study of T cell responses to AZD1222 COVID-19 vaccine. This clone has only one observation. Data came from immunoSEQ multiplex PCR; TCRdb stores just in-frame clones and leaves some out. The table has about 130,000 clones, roughly 85% seen once. The length of the CDR3 is 16 residues. The germline CDR1 and CDR2 sequences are MNHEY and SMNVEV (reference sequence). Trimming cost V 2 bases and J 12 bases; bases outside gene matches: 11. The sequence derives from an adult in good health. J is TRBJ1-6 and V is TRBV27; 9 bases match TRBD1. The material was peripheral blood, obtained on day 0 of MenACWY control vaccination. CDR3 sequence (DNA): TGTGCCAGCAGTTTACGTTGGGACAGGGCCGTGGTACCCCTCCACTTT. It codes for CASSLRWDRAVVPLHF.